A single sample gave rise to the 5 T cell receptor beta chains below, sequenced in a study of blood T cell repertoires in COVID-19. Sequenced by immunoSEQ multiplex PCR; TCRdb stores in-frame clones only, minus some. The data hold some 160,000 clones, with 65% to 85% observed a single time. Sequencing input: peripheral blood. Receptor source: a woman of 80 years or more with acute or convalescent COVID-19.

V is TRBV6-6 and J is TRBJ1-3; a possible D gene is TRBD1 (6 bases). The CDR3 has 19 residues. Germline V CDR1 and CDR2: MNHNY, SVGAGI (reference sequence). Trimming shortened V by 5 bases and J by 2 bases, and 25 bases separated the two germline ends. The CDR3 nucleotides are TGTGCCAGCAGTCATACCTCCGTGGCCAGGGGTGTCCCTGGAAACACCATATATTTT. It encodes CASSHTSVARGVPGNTIYF.

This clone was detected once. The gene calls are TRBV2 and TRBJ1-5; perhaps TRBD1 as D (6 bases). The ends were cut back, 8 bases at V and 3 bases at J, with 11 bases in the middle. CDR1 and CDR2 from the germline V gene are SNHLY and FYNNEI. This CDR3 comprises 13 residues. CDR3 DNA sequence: TGTGCCAGCTGCCGGGACAACAATCAGCCCCAGCATTTT. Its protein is CASCRDNNQPQHF.

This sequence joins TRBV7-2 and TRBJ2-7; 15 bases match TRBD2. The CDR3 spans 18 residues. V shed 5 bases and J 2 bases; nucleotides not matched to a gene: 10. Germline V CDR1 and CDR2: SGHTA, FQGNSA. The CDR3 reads CASSNPGLAGGGTYEQYF. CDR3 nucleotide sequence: TGTGCCAGCAGCAATCCGGGACTAGCGGGGGGCGGCACCTACGAGCAGTACTTC.

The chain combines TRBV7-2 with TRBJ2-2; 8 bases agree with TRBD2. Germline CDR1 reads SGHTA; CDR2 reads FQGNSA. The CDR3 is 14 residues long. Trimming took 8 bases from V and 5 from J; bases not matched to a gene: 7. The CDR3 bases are TGTGCCAGCTCTCTAGCGGGTAGGACCGGGGAGCTGTTTTTT. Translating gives CASSLAGRTGELFF.

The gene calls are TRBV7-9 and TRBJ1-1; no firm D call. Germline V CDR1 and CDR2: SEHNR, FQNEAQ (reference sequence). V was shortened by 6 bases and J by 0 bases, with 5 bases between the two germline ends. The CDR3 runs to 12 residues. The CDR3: CASRFMNTEAFF. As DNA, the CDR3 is TGTGCCAGCAGGTTTATGAACACTGAAGCTTTCTTT. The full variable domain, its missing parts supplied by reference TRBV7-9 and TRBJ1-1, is DTGVSQNPRHKITKRGQNVTFRCDPISEHNRLYWYRQTLGQGPEFLTYFQNEAQLEKSRLLSDRFSAERPKGSFSTLEIQRTEQGDSAMYLCASRFMNTEAFFGQGTRLTVV.